The count of the clone carrying this TCR beta chain is one. Per the study methods: Amplifying reference gene primers gave estimates of nucleated cell counts. Using immunoSEQ multiplex PCR, the repertoire was profiled, and TCRdb retains in-frame clones only, with some absent. V and J calls and clone size are those listed in that table; D and trimming were worked out from the DNA. The sample comprises about 300,000 clones, roughly 91% of which are singletons, and less than 3.5% rests with the top ten. The CDR3 loop spans 15 amino acids. The V and J ends lost 2 bases and 0 bases respectively, with 8 bases between them. The germline V gene encodes CDR1 LNHDA and CDR2 SQIVND (reference sequence). This sample was included in a study of blood T cell repertoires in COVID-19.

The sequence was collected from a woman aged 45-59 years who had been exposed to COVID-19. Sequencing was done on a sample of PBMCs or T cells enriched from blood (not recorded which). This chain connects TRBV19 to TRBJ1-5; D not certain. The CDR3 spells CASSISSYSNQPQHF. CDR3 DNA: TGTGCCAGTAGTATAAGTAGCTATAGCAATCAGCCCCAGCATTTT.